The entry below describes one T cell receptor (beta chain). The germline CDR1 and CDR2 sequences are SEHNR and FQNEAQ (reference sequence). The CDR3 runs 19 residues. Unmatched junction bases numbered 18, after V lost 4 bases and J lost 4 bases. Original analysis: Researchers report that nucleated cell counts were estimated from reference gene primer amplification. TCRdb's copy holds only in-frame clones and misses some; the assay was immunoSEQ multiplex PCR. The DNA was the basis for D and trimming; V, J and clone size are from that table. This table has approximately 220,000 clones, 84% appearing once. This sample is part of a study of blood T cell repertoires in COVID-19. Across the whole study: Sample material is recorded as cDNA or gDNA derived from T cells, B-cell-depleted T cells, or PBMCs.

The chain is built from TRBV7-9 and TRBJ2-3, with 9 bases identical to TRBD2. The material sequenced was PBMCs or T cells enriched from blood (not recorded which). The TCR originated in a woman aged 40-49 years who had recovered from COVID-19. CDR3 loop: CASSYLRLAEMRTADTQYF. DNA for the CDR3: TGTGCCAGCAGCTATCTCCGACTAGCGGAGATGAGGACCGCAGATACGCAGTATTTT. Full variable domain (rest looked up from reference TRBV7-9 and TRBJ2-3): DTGVSQNPRHKITKRGQNVTFRCDPISEHNRLYWYRQTLGQGPEFLTYFQNEAQLEKSRLLSDRFSAERPKGSFSTLEIQRTEQGDSAMYLCASSYLRLAEMRTADTQYFGPGTRLTVL.